The T cell receptor beta chain described here comes from a study of response to subunit inactivated influenza vaccine. V was clipped by 1 base and J by 3 bases; unmatched bases: 6. Germline values: CDR1 DFQATT, CDR2 SNEGSKA (reference sequence). This CDR3 comprises 16 residues. Points on this clonotype: Its antigen is not identified.

One entry per CDR3 protein results from TCRdb running MiXCR on the RT-PCR reads. The sample lists around 490,000 distinct CDR3 sequences, 6% to 9% occurring once. General study points: It was suggested by the authors that few new T cells are recruited by each seasonal influenza vaccination.

This specimen consisted of PBMCs from blood, obtained around 25 months after vaccination. The chain carries TRBV20-1 and TRBJ2-2; 9 bases map to TRBD2. The clonotype comes from a man in his fifties or sixties who received an inactivated influenza vaccine. CDR3 residues: CSARGLAGKHTGELFF. CDR3 DNA sequence: TGCAGTGCTAGAGGGCTAGCGGGAAAGCACACCGGGGAGCTGTTTTTT.